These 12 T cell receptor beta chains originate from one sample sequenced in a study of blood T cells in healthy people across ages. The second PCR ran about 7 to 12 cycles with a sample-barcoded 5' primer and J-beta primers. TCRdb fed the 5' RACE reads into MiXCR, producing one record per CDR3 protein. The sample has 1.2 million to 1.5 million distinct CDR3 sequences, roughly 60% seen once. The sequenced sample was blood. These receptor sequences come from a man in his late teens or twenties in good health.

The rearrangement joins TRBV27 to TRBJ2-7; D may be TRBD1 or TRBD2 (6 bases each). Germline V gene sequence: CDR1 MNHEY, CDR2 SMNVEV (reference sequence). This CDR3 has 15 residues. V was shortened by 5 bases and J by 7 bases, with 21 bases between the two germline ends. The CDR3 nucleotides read TGTGCCAGCAGTCTACACAGGGAGGACGTTGGGGAGCAGTACTTC. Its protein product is CASSLHREDVGEQYF.

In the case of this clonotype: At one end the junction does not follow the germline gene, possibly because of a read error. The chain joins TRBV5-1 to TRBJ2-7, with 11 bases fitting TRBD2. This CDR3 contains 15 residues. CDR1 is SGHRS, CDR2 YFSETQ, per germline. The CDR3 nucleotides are TGCGCCAGCAGCTTACTAGCGGGAGAGTCCTACGAGCGGTACTTC. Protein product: CASSLLAGESYERYF.

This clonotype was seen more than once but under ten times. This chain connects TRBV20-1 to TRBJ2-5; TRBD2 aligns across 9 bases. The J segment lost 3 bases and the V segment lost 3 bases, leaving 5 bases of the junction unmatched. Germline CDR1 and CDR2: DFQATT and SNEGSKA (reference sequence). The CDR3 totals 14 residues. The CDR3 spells CSASHSGRKETQYF. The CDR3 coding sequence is TGCAGTGCTAGCCATAGCGGGAGAAAAGAGACCCAGTACTTC.

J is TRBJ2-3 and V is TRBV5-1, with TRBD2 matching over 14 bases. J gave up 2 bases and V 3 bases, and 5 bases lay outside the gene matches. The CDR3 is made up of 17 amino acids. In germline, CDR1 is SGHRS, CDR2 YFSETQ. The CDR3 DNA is TGCGCCAGCAGCTCGAGACTAGCGGGGGGGCCCACAGATACGCAGTATTTT. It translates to CASSSRLAGGPTDTQYF.

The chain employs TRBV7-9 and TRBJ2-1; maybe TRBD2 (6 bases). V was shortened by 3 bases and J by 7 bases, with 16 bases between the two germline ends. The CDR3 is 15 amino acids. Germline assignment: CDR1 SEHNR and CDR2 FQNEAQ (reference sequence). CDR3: CASSFGGTLVNEQFF. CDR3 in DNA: TGTGCCAGCAGCTTCGGGGGTACCTTGGTGAATGAGCAGTTCTTC.

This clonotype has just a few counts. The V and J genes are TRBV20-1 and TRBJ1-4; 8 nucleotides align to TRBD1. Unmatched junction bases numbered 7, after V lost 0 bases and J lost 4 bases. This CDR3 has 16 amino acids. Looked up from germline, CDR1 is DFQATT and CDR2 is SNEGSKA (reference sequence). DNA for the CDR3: TGCAGTGCTAGAGATTCCGGACAGGGCAGTAATGAAAAACTGTTTTTT. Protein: CSARDSGQGSNEKLFF.

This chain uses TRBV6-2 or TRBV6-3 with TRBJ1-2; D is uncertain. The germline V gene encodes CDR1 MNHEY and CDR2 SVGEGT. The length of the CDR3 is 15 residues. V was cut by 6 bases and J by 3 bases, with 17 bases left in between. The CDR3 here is CASSLVDHRDYGYTF. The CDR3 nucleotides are TGTGCCAGCAGCCTCGTGGATCATCGGGACTATGGCTACACCTTC.

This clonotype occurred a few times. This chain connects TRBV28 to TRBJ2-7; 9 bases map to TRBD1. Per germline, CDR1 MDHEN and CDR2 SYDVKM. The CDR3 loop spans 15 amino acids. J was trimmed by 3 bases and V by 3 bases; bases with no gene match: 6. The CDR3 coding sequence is TGTGCCAGCAGTTTTCCGGGGACAGGGAGCTACGAGCAGTACTTC. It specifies CASSFPGTGSYEQYF.

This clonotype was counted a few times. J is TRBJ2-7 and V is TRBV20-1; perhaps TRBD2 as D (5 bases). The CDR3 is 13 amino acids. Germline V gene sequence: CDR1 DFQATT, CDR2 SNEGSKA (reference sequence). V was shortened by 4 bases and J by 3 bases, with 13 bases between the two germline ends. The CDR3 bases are TGCAGTGCTAAGGACCGGGGAATCTACGAGCAGTACTTC. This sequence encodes CSAKDRGIYEQYF.

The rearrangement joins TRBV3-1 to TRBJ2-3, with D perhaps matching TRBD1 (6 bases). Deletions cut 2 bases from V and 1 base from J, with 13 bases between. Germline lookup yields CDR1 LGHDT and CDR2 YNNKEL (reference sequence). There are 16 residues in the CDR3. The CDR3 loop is CASSQPQGYGTDTQYF. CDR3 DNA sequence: TGTGCCAGCAGCCAACCACAGGGCTACGGCACAGATACGCAGTATTTT.

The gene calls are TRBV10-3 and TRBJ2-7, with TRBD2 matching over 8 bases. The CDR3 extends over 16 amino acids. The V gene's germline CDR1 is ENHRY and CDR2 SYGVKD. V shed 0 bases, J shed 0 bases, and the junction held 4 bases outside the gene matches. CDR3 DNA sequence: TGTGCCATCAGTGAGTCGATAGCGGGACTCTCCTACGAGCAGTACTTC. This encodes CAISESIAGLSYEQYF.

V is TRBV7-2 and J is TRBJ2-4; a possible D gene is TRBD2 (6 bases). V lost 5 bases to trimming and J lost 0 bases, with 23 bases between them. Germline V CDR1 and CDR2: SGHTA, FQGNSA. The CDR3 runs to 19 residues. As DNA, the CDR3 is TGTGCCAGCAGCGTAGGCCTAGTGGGGGGATCTATAGCCAAAAACATTCAGTACTTC. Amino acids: CASSVGLVGGSIAKNIQYF.